The subject of this entry is one T cell receptor beta chain. This sample was included in a study of blood T cell repertoires in COVID-19. About the study: Whether acute or convalescent, the COVID-19 samples came from the United States, Italy and Spain. Sources were T cells, B-cell-depleted T cells, or PBMCs; the material itself was cDNA or gDNA.

Per the original data handling: Nucleated cell number was recorded as an estimate derived from reference gene primer amplification. Libraries were prepared by immunoSEQ multiplex PCR; TCRdb keeps only in-frame clonotypes and omits some of them. From that table come the V and J calls and clone size; the DNA was used to work out D and trimming. The table lists hundreds of thousands of clones, 65% to 90% of them singletons. The CDR3 is 16 amino acids. V was trimmed by 7 bases and J by 0 bases, leaving 16 bases between them. Germline values: CDR1 LNHDA, CDR2 SQIVND (reference sequence). Clinical history reported by participants formed the basis on which cohorts were assigned.

The chain combines TRBV19 with TRBJ1-3; maybe TRBD1 (5 bases). This sequence originates from a woman between 45 and 60 years old with acute COVID-19. Sequenced: PBMCs or T cells enriched from blood (not recorded which). CDR3 nucleotide sequence: TGTGCCAGTAATGGGCGGGGGTTGCCCTCTGGAAACACCATATATTTT. It yields the protein CASNGRGLPSGNTIYF.